The TCR beta chain described here comes from a study of T cells after yellow fever vaccination. This clonotype was seen ten or more times. Its antigen is not known. Broader study findings: Reappearance after the booster was seen for most primary-vaccination clones, at 96% CD4 and 75% to 90% CD8.

Template-switching 5'RACE yielded the TCR cDNA; a universal primer site and UMIs were added in the process. TCRdb recomputed calls from the 5' RACE reads with MiXCR, one row per CDR3 protein. The sample includes about 580,000 distinct CDR3 sequences, around 16% of them seen just once. The CDR3 totals 13 residues. Trimming stripped 6 bases from V and 3 bases from J, with 9 bases between. Specimen: PBMCs, collected around 5 days after the first yellow fever vaccination. This chain links TRBV12-3 or TRBV12-4 with TRBJ2-1; no definite D call. This TCR was recovered from a man aged 18 to 29 who received the YFV17D yellow fever vaccine. This CDR3 reads CASSSGRYNEQFF. For the CDR3, the DNA is TGTGCCAGCAGCTCCGGCCGCTACAATGAGCAGTTCTTC.